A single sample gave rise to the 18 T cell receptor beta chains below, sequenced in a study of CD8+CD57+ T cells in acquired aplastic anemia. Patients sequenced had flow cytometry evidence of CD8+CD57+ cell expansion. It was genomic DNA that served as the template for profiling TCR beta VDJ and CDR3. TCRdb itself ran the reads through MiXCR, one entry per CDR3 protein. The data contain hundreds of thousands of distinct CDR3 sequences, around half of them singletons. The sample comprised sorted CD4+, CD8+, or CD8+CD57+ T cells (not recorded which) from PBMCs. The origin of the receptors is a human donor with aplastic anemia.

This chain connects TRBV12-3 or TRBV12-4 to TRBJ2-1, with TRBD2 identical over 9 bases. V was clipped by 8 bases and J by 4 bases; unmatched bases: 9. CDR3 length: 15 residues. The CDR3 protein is CASDIRSGGYNEQFF. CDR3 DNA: TGTGCCAGCGATATTCGTAGCGGGGGTTACAATGAGCAGTTCTTC.

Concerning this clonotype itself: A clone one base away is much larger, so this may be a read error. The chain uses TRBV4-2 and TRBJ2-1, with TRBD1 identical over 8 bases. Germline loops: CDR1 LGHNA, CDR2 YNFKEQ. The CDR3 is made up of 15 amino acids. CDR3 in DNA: TGTGCCTGCAGCCAACATACGGACAGGGAGCGTGAGCAGTTCTTC. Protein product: CACSQHTDREREQFF.

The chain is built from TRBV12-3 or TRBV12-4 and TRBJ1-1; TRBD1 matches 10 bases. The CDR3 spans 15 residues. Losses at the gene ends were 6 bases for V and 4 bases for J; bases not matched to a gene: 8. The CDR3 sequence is CASRSPGTGATEAFF. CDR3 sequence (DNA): TGTGCCAGCAGATCACCAGGGACAGGGGCCACTGAAGCTTTCTTT.

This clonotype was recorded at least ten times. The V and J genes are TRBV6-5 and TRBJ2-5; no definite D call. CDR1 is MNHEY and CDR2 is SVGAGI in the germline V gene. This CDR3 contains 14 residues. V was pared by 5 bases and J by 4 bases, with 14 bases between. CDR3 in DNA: TGTGCCAGCAGTGACGGACGTCTCATAGAGACCCAGTACTTC. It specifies CASSDGRLIETQYF.

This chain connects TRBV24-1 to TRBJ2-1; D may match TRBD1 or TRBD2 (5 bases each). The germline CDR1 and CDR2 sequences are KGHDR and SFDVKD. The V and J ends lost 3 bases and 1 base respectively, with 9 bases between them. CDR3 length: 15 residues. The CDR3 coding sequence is TGTGCCACCAGTGATGCGAGGGGATCCTACAATGAGCAGTTCTTC. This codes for CATSDARGSYNEQFF.

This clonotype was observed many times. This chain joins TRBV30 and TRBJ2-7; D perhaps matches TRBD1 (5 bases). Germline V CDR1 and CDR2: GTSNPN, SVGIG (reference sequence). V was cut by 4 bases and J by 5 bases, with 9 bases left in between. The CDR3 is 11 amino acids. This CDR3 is CAWTDSDEQYF. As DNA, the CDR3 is TGTGCCTGGACCGACAGCGACGAGCAGTACTTC.

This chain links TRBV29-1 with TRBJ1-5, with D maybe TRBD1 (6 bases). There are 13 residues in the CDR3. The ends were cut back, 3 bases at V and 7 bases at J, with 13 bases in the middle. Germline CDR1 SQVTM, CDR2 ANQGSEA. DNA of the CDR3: TGCAGCGTTGAGGGCAGGGGCGGGCAGCCCCAGCATTTT. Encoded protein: CSVEGRGGQPQHF.

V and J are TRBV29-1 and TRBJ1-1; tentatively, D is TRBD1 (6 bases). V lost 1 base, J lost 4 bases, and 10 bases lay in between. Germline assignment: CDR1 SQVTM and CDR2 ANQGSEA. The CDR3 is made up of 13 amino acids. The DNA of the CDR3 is TGCAGCGTTGAAGCAGGGGCGATCACTGAAGCTTTCTTT. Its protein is CSVEAGAITEAFF. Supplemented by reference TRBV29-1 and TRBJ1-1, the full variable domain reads SAVISQKPSRDICQRGTSLTIQCQVDSQVTMMFWYRQQPGQSLTLIATANQGSEATYESGFVIDKFPISRPNLTFSTLTVSNMSPEDSSIYLCSVEAGAITEAFFGQGTRLTVV.

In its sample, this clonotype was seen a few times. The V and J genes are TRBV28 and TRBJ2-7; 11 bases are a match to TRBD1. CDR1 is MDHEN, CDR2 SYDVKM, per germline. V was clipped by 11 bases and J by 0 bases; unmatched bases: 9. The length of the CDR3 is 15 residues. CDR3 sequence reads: CAVTAGTGGSYEQYF. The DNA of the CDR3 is TGTGCCGTAACGGCGGGGACAGGGGGCTCCTACGAGCAGTACTTC. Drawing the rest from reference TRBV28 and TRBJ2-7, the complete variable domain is DVKVTQSSRYLVKRTGEKVFLECVQDMDHENMFWYRQDPGLGLRLIYFSYDVKMKEKGDIPEGYSVSREKKERFSLILESASTNQTSMYLCAVTAGTGGSYEQYFGPGTRLTVT.

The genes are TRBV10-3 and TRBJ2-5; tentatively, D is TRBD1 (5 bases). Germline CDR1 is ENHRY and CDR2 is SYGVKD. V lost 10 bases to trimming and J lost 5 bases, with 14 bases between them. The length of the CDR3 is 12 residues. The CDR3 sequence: CASNGYRETQYF. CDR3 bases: TGTGCCAGCAATGGATACAGGGAGACCCAGTACTTC.

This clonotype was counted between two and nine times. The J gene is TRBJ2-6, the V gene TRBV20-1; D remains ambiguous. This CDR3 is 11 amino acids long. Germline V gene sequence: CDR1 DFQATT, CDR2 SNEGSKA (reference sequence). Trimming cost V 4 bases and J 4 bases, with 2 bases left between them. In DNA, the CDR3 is TGCAGTGCTATGGGGGCCAACGTCCTGACTTTC. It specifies CSAMGANVLTF.

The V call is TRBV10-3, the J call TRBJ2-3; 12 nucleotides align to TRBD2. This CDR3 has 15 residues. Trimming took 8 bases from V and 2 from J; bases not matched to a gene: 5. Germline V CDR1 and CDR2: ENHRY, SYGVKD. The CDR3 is CAIGLAGGPTDTQYF. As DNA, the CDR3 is TGTGCCATCGGGCTAGCGGGAGGGCCCACAGATACGCAGTATTTT.

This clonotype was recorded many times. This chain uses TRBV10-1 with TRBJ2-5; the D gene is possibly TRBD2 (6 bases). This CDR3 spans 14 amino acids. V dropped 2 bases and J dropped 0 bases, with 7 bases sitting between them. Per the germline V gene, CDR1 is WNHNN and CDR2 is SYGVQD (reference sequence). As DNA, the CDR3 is TGCGCCAGCAGTGAGGTAGCGGACCAAGAGACCCAGTACTTC. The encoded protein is CASSEVADQETQYF.

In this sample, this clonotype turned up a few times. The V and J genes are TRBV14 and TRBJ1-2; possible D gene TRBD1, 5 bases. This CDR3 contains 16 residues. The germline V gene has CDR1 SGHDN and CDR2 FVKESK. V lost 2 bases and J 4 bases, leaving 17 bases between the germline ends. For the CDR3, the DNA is TGTGCCAGCAGCCAACGGGGAGGGCAGGGCGGCTATGGCTACACCTTC. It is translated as CASSQRGGQGGYGYTF.

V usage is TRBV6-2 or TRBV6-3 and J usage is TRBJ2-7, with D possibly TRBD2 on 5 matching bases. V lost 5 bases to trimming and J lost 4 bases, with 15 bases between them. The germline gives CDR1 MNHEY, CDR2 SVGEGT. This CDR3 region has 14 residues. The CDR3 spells CASSASLEPYEQYF. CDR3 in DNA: TGTGCCAGCAGTGCCTCACTAGAGCCTTACGAGCAGTACTTC.

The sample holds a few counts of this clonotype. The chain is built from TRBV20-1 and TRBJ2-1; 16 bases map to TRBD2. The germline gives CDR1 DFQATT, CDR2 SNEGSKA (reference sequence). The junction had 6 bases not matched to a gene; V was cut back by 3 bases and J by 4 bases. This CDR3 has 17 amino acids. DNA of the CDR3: TGCAGTGCTAGTTCGGGGACTAGCGGGAGGGCTTACAATGAGCAGTTCTTC. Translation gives CSASSGTSGRAYNEQFF.

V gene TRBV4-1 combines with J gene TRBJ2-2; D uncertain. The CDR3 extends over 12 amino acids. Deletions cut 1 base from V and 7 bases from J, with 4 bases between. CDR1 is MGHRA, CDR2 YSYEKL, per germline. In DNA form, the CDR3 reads TGCGCCAGCAGCCAAGTTGGCGGGGAGCTGTTTTTT. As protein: CASSQVGGELFF.

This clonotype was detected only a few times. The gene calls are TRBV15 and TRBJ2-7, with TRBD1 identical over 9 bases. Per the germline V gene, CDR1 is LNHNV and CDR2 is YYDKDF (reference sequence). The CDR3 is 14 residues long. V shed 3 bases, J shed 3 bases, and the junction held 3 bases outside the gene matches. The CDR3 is CATSRGQGNYEQYF. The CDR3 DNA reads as TGTGCCACCAGCAGGGGACAGGGTAACTACGAGCAGTACTTC. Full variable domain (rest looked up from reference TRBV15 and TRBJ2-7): DAMVIQNPRYQVTQFGKPVTLSCSQTLNHNVMYWYQQKSSQAPKLLFHYYDKDFNNEADTPDNFQSRRPNTSFCFLDIRSPGLGDTAMYLCATSRGQGNYEQYFGPGTRLTVT.